A selection of T cell receptor beta chains follows, all from one sample in a study of blood T cell repertoires in COVID-19. This table comes from immunoSEQ multiplex PCR, and its TCRdb copy is limited to in-frame clones, with some not included. The sample holds some 300,000 clones; approximately 89% are singletons and the top ten take under 3%. The source material was PBMCs or T cells enriched from blood (not recorded which). These receptors all stem from a woman aged 45-60 years who had been exposed to COVID-19. Both conserved end residues are part of each CDR3. A D gene is named only where the DNA matches it firmly. The size entry is marked missing in some rows and otherwise reads once, few, many or a size class.

v_call	j_call	clone_size	d_call	cdr3_nt	cdr3_aa
TRBV5-1	TRBJ2-3	.	.	TGCGCCAGTCAGACAGGGACTAGCACAGATACGCAGTATTTT	CASQTGTSTDTQYF
TRBV5-8	TRBJ2-5	.	TRBD1	TGTGCCAGCAGCAGGGGACAGGGTGGGGAGACCCAGTACTTC	CASSRGQGGETQYF
TRBV7-9	TRBJ1-2	.	TRBD1	TGTGCCAGCAGCTTAGTATCTTTAGGGGGCGCTTCGGGATATGGCTACACCTTC	CASSLVSLGGASGYGYTF
TRBV9	TRBJ2-1	.	TRBD2	TGTGCCAGCAGCGTAGGACTCCGGGGGGACAATGAGCAGTTCTTC	CASSVGLRGDNEQFF
TRBV25-1	TRBJ1-5	.	TRBD1	TGTGCCAGCAGTCCTTCAGGGGGAGTGCATCAGCCCCAGCATTTT	CASSPSGGVHQPQHF
TRBV9	TRBJ1-3	.	TRBD1	TGTGCCAGCAGCGTAGGACAGGGGTATGGAAACACCATATATTTT	CASSVGQGYGNTIYF
TRBV19	TRBJ2-1	.	.	TGTGCCAGTAGTATAGCTTCCTTGTACAATGAGCAGTTCTTC	CASSIASLYNEQFF
TRBV6-5	TRBJ2-5	few	TRBD2	TGTGCCAGCAGCATTATGACTAGCGGGCAAGAGACCCAGTACTTC	CASSIMTSGQETQYF
TRBV6-5	TRBJ2-5	few	TRBD2	TGTGCCAGCAGTTATGGCGGGGGGCAAGAGACCCAGTACTTC	CASSYGGGQETQYF
TRBV11-2	TRBJ2-1	.	.	TGTGCCAGCGGACTTGGCCGGCCCTACAATGAGCAGTTCTTC	CASGLGRPYNEQFF
TRBV5-6	TRBJ1-1	.	.	TGTGCCAGCAGCTTCGCTCCCGGGGGTTACGACACTGAAGCTTTCTTT	CASSFAPGGYDTEAFF
TRBV28	TRBJ1-6	.	.	TGTGCCAGCAGGTTACAGGGTAATGCCCTCCACTTT	CASRLQGNALHF
TRBV7-6	TRBJ2-1	.	TRBD2	TGTGCCAGCAGCTTAGACCCGGGACTAGCGGGGGTTCGGGCCTACAATGAGCAGTTCTTC	CASSLDPGLAGVRAYNEQFF
TRBV5-4	TRBJ2-7	few	.	TGTGCCAGCGGGGAGGAGTCCTACGAGCAGTACTTC	CASGEESYEQYF
TRBV15	TRBJ1-1	.	.	TGTGCCACCAGCAGAACCGGAGTAGTGAACACTGAAGCTTTCTTT	CATSRTGVVNTEAFF
TRBV4-1	TRBJ2-2	.	.	TGCGCCAGCAGCCGATTAGCGTCCGGGGAGCTGTTTTTT	CASSRLASGELFF
TRBV3-1/TRBV3-2	TRBJ1-6	once	.	TGTGCCAGCAGCCAATATGAAGGGGCGGATGTTTCACCCCTCCACTTT	CASSQYEGADVSPLHF
TRBV3-1/TRBV3-2	TRBJ1-3	.	.	TGTGCCAGCAGCCAGGGAGCAAACACCATATATTTT	CASSQGANTIYF
TRBV19	TRBJ2-2	.	TRBD2	TGTGCCAGTAGCCAACGGGGACTAGCGGACACCGGGGAGCTGTTTTTT	CASSQRGLADTGELFF
TRBV20-1	TRBJ1-1	.	.	TGCAGTGCTAGTATTTCGGGAGTAGCTTTCTTT	CSASISGVAFF
TRBV6-5	TRBJ1-6	.	TRBD1	TGTGCCAGCAGTACCGGGACAGGGAGCTCACCCCTCCACTTT	CASSTGTGSSPLHF
TRBV2	TRBJ1-5	.	TRBD1	TGTGCCAGCACCCTAGACAGGGGCTATAGCAATCAGCCCCAGCATTTT	CASTLDRGYSNQPQHF
TRBV7-2	TRBJ1-2	.	.	TGTGCCAGCAGCTCTGGGTCGACCCCGGGATATGGCTACACCTTC	CASSSGSTPGYGYTF
TRBV5-1	TRBJ2-2	.	.	TGCGCCAGCAGCTTGAAGAGTAACACCGGGGAGCTGTTTTTT	CASSLKSNTGELFF
TRBV7-2	TRBJ1-1	.	.	TGTGCCAGCAGCCCTCGTACAGGGCTGACGTACACTGAAGCTTTCTTT	CASSPRTGLTYTEAFF
TRBV3-1/TRBV3-2	TRBJ1-6	.	.	TGTGCCAGCAGCCAAGACCACGGTCGATCACCCCTCCACTTT	CASSQDHGRSPLHF
TRBV5-1	TRBJ2-7	few	TRBD1	TGCGCCAGCAGCCTCGACAGGGTTAAGTACTTC	CASSLDRVKYF
TRBV6-1	TRBJ2-1	.	TRBD1	TGTGCCAGCAGTGAAGATGTGGACAGGGGAAAGGGGCCGTACAATGAGCAGTTCTTC	CASSEDVDRGKGPYNEQFF
TRBV4-1	TRBJ2-6	.	.	TGCGCCAGCAGCCAAGCTCTGGAGAGCTCTGGGGCCAACGTCCTGACTTTC	CASSQALESSGANVLTF
TRBV30	TRBJ1-5	.	.	TGTGCCTGGAGCGCGAGTCGGGCGGGTCTAAGTAGCAATCAGCCCCAGCATTTT	CAWSASRAGLSSNQPQHF
TRBV7-8	TRBJ1-5	.	.	TGTGCCAGCAGCTTAGGGGTACAGGGCTCTCAGCCCCAGCATTTT	CASSLGVQGSQPQHF
TRBV18	TRBJ2-7	.	TRBD1	TGTGCCAGCTCAGAGGGGGCGAGCTCCTACGAGCAGTACTTC	CASSEGASSYEQYF
TRBV3-1/TRBV3-2	TRBJ2-7	.	.	TGTGCCAGCAGCCAAGGCCCAGCGAGGGATTACGAGCAGTACTTC	CASSQGPARDYEQYF
TRBV30	TRBJ2-7	.	TRBD2	TGTGCCTGGAGTACCCGTATAGCGGGGGGGCACGAGCAGTACTTC	CAWSTRIAGGHEQYF
TRBV4-2	TRBJ1-5	.	.	TGTGCCAACCTCCCCCAAAGAGTCTCGCCGGACAGACGGAATCAGCCCCAGCATTTT	CANLPQRVSPDRRNQPQHF
TRBV6-5	TRBJ2-7	.	TRBD1	TGTGCCAGCAGTCCTACCGGGACAGGGGATTACGAGCAGTACTTC	CASSPTGTGDYEQYF
TRBV2	TRBJ2-1	.	TRBD2	TGTGCCAGCAGTGAAACTAGCGGGGCTGATGTGGACCATGAGCAGTTCTTC	CASSETSGADVDHEQFF
TRBV25-1	TRBJ1-4	.	.	TGTGCCAGCAGTGTGTGGGGAGATGAAAAACTGTTTTTT	CASSVWGDEKLFF
TRBV30	TRBJ1-2	once	.	TGTGCCTGGAGGCCATCCAGGGGCTACACCTTC	CAWRPSRGYTF
TRBV9	TRBJ1-4	.	.	TGTGCCAGCAGCGGTAGAACCGGGACAAAGTCGATGGAAAAACTGTTTTTT	CASSGRTGTKSMEKLFF
TRBV19	TRBJ2-1	.	TRBD1	TGTGCCAGTAGTATAGGCCCGACAGGGATGACTGAGCAGTTCTTC	CASSIGPTGMTEQFF
TRBV4-1	TRBJ1-1	.	TRBD1	TGCGCCGCCGGCAGGACAGGCCATATGAACACTGAAGCTTTCTTT	CAAGRTGHMNTEAFF
TRBV7-9	TRBJ1-1	.	.	TGTGCCAGCAGCCCCCAGGGGATAAACACTGAAGCTTTCTTT	CASSPQGINTEAFF
TRBV29-1	TRBJ1-3	.	.	TGCAGCGTTGAAAGCTGGGAGGGCACTGGAAACACCATATATTTT	CSVESWEGTGNTIYF